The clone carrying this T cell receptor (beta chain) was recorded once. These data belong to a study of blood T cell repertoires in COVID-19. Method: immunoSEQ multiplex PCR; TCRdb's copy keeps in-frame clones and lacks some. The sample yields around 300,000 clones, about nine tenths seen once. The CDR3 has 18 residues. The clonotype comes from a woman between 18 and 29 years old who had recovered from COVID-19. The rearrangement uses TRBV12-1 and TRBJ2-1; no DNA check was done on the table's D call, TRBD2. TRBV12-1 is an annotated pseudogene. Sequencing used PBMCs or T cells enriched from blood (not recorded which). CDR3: CASSFQFHEGTPYNEQFF. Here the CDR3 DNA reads TGTGCCAGCAGCTTCCAATTTCATGAGGGCACCCCCTACAATGAGCAGTTCTTC.